These 6 T cell receptor beta chains share one sample of origin, sequenced in a study of blood T cell repertoires in COVID-19. TCRdb keeps only in-frame clones here, not all; method: immunoSEQ multiplex PCR. In the table there are over 75,000 clones, about 80% of which are singletons. The sample comprised peripheral blood. The source of these receptors is a man aged 65 to 85 with acute or convalescent COVID-19.

A note on this clone: A junction boundary mismatches the germline segment, possibly from a read error. The V call is TRBV7-2, the J call TRBJ2-1, with TRBD1 matching 7 bases. There are 14 residues in the CDR3. The germline V gene has CDR1 SGHTA and CDR2 FQGNSA. The CDR3 loop reads CASRLDRALDEQFF. The CDR3 bases are TGTGCCAGCAGGTTAGACAGGGCACTGGATGAGCAGTTCTTC. The full variable domain, its missing parts supplied by reference TRBV7-2 and TRBJ2-1, is GAGVSQSPSNKVTEKGKDVELRCDPISGHTALYWYRQSLGQGLEFLIYFQGNSAPDKSGLPSDRFSAERTGGSVSTLTIQRTQQEDSAVYLCASRLDRALDEQFFGPGTRLTVL.

This clone was observed a handful of times. The chain combines TRBV7-3 with TRBJ2-2; TRBD2 matches 8 bases. Germline trimming cut 4 bases from V and 4 bases from J; bases unmatched to any gene: 8. CDR1 and CDR2 from the germline V gene are SGHTA and FQGTGA. There are 16 residues in the CDR3. In DNA form, the CDR3 reads TGTGCCAGCAGCTCCCCTCGGGGGGGGCTCACCGGGGAGCTGTTTTTT. This codes for CASSSPRGGLTGELFF.

The chain recombines TRBV7-9 with TRBJ1-6; 10 bases match TRBD1. The CDR3 length is 16 residues. After removal of 3 bases from V and 8 bases from J, the junction contained 7 bases not matched to a gene. Germline lookup yields CDR1 SEHNR and CDR2 FQNEAQ (reference sequence). The CDR3 DNA sequence: TGTGCCAGCAGCTTCCCTGACAGGGGGCGCGATTCACCCCTCCACTTT. It codes for CASSFPDRGRDSPLHF.

J is TRBJ2-7 and V is TRBV11-2; 9 nucleotides agree with TRBD2. Germline V gives CDR1 SGHAT, CDR2 FQNNGV. The CDR3 runs 16 residues. V lost 3 bases to trimming and J lost 2 bases; unmatched junction nucleotides: 8. The CDR3 here is CASSFDRAGGAYEQYF. The CDR3 DNA is TGTGCCAGCAGCTTTGACCGAGCGGGGGGAGCCTACGAGCAGTACTTC.

The V gene is TRBV19, the J gene TRBJ1-6; maybe TRBD1 (5 bases). The CDR3 is 11 residues long. The V gene's germline CDR1 is LNHDA and CDR2 SQIVND (reference sequence). Deletions cut 6 bases from V and 15 bases from J, with 12 bases between. The CDR3 sequence: CASRSGAVLHF. For the CDR3, the DNA is TGTGCCAGTAGGAGTGGGGCGGTCCTCCACTTT.

The chain uses TRBV6-5 and TRBJ2-1, with D perhaps matching TRBD2 (6 bases). Germline CDR1 is MNHEY and CDR2 is SVGAGI. With 10 bases removed from V and 2 bases from J, the gap between germline ends came to 9 bases. The length of the CDR3 is 12 residues. The CDR3 DNA sequence: TGTGCCACTAGGACTACCTACAATGAGCAGTTCTTC. Protein sequence: CATRTTYNEQFF.